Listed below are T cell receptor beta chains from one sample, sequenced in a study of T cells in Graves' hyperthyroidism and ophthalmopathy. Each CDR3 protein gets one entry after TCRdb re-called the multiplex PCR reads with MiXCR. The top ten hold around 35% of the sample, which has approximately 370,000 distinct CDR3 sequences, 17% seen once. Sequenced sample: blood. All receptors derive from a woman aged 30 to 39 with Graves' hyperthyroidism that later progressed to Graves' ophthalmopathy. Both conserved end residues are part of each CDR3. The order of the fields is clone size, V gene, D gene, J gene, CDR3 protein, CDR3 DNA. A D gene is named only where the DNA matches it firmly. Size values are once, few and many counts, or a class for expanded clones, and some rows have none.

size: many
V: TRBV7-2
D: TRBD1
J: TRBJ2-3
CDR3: CASSWGDRGWSDTQYF
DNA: TGTGCCAGCAGCTGGGGGGACAGGGGTTGGTCAGATACGCAGTATTTT

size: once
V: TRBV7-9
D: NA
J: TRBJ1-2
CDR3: CASSLETKGFVNGYTF
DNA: TGTGCCAGCAGCTTAGAAACGAAGGGTTTCGTGAATGGCTACACCTTC

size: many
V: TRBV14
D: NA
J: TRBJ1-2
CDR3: CASSQSKEGFHGYTF
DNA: TGTGCCAGCAGCCAATCCAAGGAAGGGTTTCATGGCTACACCTTC

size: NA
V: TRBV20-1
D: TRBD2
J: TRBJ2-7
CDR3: CSASSSGSYEQYF
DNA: TGCAGTGCTAGTTCGAGCGGGAGCTACGAGCAGTACTTC

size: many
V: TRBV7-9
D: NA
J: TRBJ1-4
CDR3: CASSSWSAAGEKLFF
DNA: TGTGCCAGCAGTTCCTGGTCCGCGGCGGGTGAAAAACTGTTTTTT

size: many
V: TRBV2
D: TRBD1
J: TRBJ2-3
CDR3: CASLPKQGQRSTDTQYF
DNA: TGTGCCAGCCTCCCTAAACAGGGACAGCGAAGCACAGATACGCAGTATTTT

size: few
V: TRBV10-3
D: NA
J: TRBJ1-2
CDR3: CAISESLDEQGPYGYTF
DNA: TGTGCCATCAGTGAGTCCTTGGACGAACAGGGCCCCTATGGCTACACCTTC

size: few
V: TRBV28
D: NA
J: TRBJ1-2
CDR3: CASRRTVDGYTF
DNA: TGTGCCAGCAGGCGGACAGTCGATGGCTACACCTTC

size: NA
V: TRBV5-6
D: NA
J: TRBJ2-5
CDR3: CASTTTGSWGVETQYF
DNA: TGTGCCAGCACCACAACTGGGAGTTGGGGTGTAGAGACCCAGTACTTC

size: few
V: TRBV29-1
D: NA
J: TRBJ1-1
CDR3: CRAQTLGTEAFF
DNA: TGCAGGGCCCAGACCCTGGGGACTGAAGCTTTCTTT

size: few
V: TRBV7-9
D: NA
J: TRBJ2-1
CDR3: CASSLEQGIPSEQFF
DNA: TGTGCCAGCAGCTTAGAACAGGGTATTCCTAGTGAGCAGTTCTTC

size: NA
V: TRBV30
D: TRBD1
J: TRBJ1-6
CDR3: CAWSVLGQGGYSPLHF
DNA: TGTGCCTGGAGTGTACTCGGACAGGGAGGGTATTCACCCCTCCACTTT

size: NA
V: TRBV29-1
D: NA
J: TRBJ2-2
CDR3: CSAIPGQTNTGELFF
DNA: TGCAGCGCGATTCCCGGGCAGACGAACACCGGGGAGCTGTTTTTT

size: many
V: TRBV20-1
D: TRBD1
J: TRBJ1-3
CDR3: CSARAGQGTNTIYF
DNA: TGCAGCGCTAGGGCGGGACAGGGGACAAACACCATATATTTT

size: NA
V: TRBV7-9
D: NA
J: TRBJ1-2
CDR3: CASSLTSRDGYTF
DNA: TGTGCCAGCAGCTTAACTTCCAGGGATGGCTACACCTTC